This T cell receptor (beta chain) was captured in a study of blood T cell repertoires in COVID-19. The overall study: Researchers got acute and convalescent COVID-19 samples from the United States, Italy and Spain. T cells, B-cell-depleted T cells, or PBMCs provided the cDNA or gDNA that served as material.

Germline lookup yields CDR1 SGHRS and CDR2 YFSETQ. Unmatched junction bases numbered 3, after V lost 0 bases and J lost 3 bases. The CDR3 spans 17 residues. Per the original data handling: From reference gene primer amplification, estimates of nucleated cell counts were derived. TCRdb's table, derived via immunoSEQ multiplex PCR, lists solely in-frame clones and lacks some. That table gives V, J and clone size, and the DNA gave D and trimming. The table records just under 150,000 clones, 87% of them present only once. The rearrangement joins TRBV5-1 to TRBJ2-7; TRBD2 agrees at 16 bases. The sequence derives from a woman in her fifties or sixties with acute or convalescent COVID-19. Sequencing was done on a sample of peripheral blood. Here the CDR3 reads CASSLEGTSGRDYEQYF. As DNA, the CDR3 is TGCGCCAGCAGCTTGGAGGGGACTAGCGGGAGGGACTACGAGCAGTACTTC.